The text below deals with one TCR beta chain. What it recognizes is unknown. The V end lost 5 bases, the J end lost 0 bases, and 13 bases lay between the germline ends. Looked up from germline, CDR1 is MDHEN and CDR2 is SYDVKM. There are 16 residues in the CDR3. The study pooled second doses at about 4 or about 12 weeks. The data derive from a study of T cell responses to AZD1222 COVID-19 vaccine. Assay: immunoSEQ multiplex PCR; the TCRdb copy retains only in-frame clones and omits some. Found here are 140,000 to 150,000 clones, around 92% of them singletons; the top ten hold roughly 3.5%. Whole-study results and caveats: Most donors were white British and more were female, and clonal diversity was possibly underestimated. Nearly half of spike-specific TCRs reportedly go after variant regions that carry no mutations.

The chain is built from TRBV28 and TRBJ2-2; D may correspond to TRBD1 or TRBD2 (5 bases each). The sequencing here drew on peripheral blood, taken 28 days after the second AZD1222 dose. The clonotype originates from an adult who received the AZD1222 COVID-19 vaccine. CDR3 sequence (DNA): TGTGCCAGCAGTCCAGCCGGGACCACGAACACCGGGGAGCTGTTTTTT. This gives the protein CASSPAGTTNTGELFF.